Listed below are T cell receptor beta chains from one sample, sequenced in a study of CD8 T cells in ankylosing spondylitis. TCRdb processed the 5' RACE reads anew with MiXCR; each CDR3 protein has one entry. The table has under 170,000 distinct CDR3 sequences, about 42% seen once. The source material was synovial fluid, either unsorted or a sorted T cell fraction (not recorded which). The receptors stem from a male donor with ankylosing spondylitis. Both conserved end residues are part of each CDR3. D genes are given only for firm matches. The size field is filled for only some rows; it gives once, few, many or a size class.

J gene: TRBJ1-1; D gene: TRBD1; clone size: few; V gene: TRBV29-1; CDR3 DNA: TGCAGCGTTTTAGACAGGGGGAACACTGAAGCTTTCTTT; CDR3 protein: CSVLDRGNTEAFF
J gene: TRBJ1-2; D gene: NA; clone size: few; V gene: TRBV10-3; CDR3 DNA: TGTGCCATCAGGAACTCAGGGAAGGATGGCTACACCTTC; CDR3 protein: CAIRNSGKDGYTF
J gene: TRBJ1-1; D gene: TRBD1; clone size: NA; V gene: TRBV9; CDR3 DNA: TGTGCCAGCAGCGCGGATACAGGGGTCACTGAAGCTTTCTTT; CDR3 protein: CASSADTGVTEAFF
J gene: TRBJ2-7; D gene: TRBD2; clone size: NA; V gene: TRBV6-5; CDR3 DNA: TGTGCCAGCAGTTACCCGGCGGGGGGGTCCTACGAGCAGTACTTC; CDR3 protein: CASSYPAGGSYEQYF
J gene: TRBJ2-6; D gene: TRBD1; clone size: NA; V gene: TRBV12-5; CDR3 DNA: TGTGCTAGTGGAATCTCACAGGGGACCTCTGGGGCCAACGTCCTGACTTTC; CDR3 protein: CASGISQGTSGANVLTF
J gene: TRBJ1-5; D gene: NA; clone size: NA; V gene: TRBV28; CDR3 DNA: TGTGCCAGCAGTTTGATGGGCAGGCGTAATCAGCCCCAGCATTTT; CDR3 protein: CASSLMGRRNQPQHF
J gene: TRBJ2-3; D gene: NA; clone size: NA; V gene: TRBV12-3/TRBV12-4; CDR3 DNA: TGTGCCAGCAGTTTTGAAGCGGCTAGCACAGATACGCAGTATTTT; CDR3 protein: CASSFEAASTDTQYF
J gene: TRBJ2-3; D gene: NA; clone size: NA; V gene: TRBV7-9; CDR3 DNA: TGTGCCAGCAGGCGGGACATAGATACGCAGTATTTT; CDR3 protein: CASRRDIDTQYF
J gene: TRBJ2-3; D gene: TRBD2; clone size: NA; V gene: TRBV15; CDR3 DNA: TGTGCCACCAGGAGCCCCATTAGCGGGGCAGGCACAGATACGCAGTATTTT; CDR3 protein: CATRSPISGAGTDTQYF
J gene: TRBJ2-1; D gene: NA; clone size: NA; V gene: TRBV29-1; CDR3 DNA: TGCAGCGCCGCCGTGGGGCTAAAAGACAATGAGCAGTTCTTC; CDR3 protein: CSAAVGLKDNEQFF
J gene: TRBJ1-1; D gene: NA; clone size: NA; V gene: TRBV4-2; CDR3 DNA: TGTGCCAGCAGCCCACTCCCACAGGGCAACACTGAAGCTTTCTTT; CDR3 protein: CASSPLPQGNTEAFF
J gene: TRBJ2-5; D gene: NA; clone size: few; V gene: TRBV20-1; CDR3 DNA: TGCAGTGCTAGAGATGGCCCCAGGATATTACAAGAGACCCAGTACTTC; CDR3 protein: CSARDGPRILQETQYF
J gene: TRBJ1-2; D gene: NA; clone size: NA; V gene: TRBV27; CDR3 DNA: TGTGCCAGCAGGGGCCCCTTTTGGAGGGCTGGTGGCTACACCTTC; CDR3 protein: CASRGPFWRAGGYTF
J gene: TRBJ1-4; D gene: TRBD1; clone size: NA; V gene: TRBV5-1; CDR3 DNA: TGCGCCAGCAGCTTTCGGCAGGGGGCAGTAACTAATGAAAAACTGTTTTTT; CDR3 protein: CASSFRQGAVTNEKLFF
J gene: TRBJ2-1; D gene: NA; clone size: NA; V gene: TRBV20-1; CDR3 DNA: TGCAGTGCTCCGACTAGGGGGGACTACAATGAGCAGTTCTTC; CDR3 protein: CSAPTRGDYNEQFF
J gene: TRBJ1-1; D gene: NA; clone size: many; V gene: TRBV4-1; CDR3 DNA: TGCGCCAGCAGCCAAGGCCAAGGGGCCTCCACTGAAGCTTTCTTT; CDR3 protein: CASSQGQGASTEAFF
J gene: TRBJ2-2; D gene: NA; clone size: few; V gene: TRBV28; CDR3 DNA: TGTGCCAGCAAGTCGGTGGGTTGGGACACCGGGGAGCTGTTTTTT; CDR3 protein: CASKSVGWDTGELFF
J gene: TRBJ2-2; D gene: NA; clone size: few; V gene: TRBV4-2; CDR3 DNA: TGTGCCAGCAGCCGGGGTCATCGGGCCGGGGAGCTGTTTTTT; CDR3 protein: CASSRGHRAGELFF
J gene: TRBJ2-1; D gene: TRBD2; clone size: NA; V gene: TRBV4-1; CDR3 DNA: TGCGCCAGCAGCAACCCGGGACTAGCGGGAGGCCCCTACAATGAGCAGTTCTTC; CDR3 protein: CASSNPGLAGGPYNEQFF
J gene: TRBJ1-1; D gene: TRBD1; clone size: once; V gene: TRBV12-3/TRBV12-4; CDR3 DNA: TGTGCCAGCAGTTTAGCGGCGACAGGGGCCACTGAAGCTTTCTTT; CDR3 protein: CASSLAATGATEAFF
J gene: TRBJ2-1; D gene: NA; clone size: few; V gene: TRBV11-2; CDR3 DNA: TGTGCCAGCAGCTCCCCGGGACACAATGAGCAGTTCTTC; CDR3 protein: CASSSPGHNEQFF
J gene: TRBJ1-1; D gene: NA; clone size: few; V gene: TRBV28; CDR3 DNA: TGTGCCAGCAGGGCGGCGGGCAGGGTTGGCACTGAAGCTTTCTTT; CDR3 protein: CASRAAGRVGTEAFF